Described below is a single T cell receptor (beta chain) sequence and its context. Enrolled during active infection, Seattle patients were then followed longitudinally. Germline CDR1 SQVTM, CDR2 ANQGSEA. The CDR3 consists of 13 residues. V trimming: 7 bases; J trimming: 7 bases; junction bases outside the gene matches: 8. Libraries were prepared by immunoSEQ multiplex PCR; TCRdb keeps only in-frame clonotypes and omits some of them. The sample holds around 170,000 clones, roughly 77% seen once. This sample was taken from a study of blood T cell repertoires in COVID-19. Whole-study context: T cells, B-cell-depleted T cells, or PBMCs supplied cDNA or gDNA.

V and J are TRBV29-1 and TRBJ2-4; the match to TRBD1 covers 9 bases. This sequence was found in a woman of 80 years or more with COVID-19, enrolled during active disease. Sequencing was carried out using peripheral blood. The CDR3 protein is CSAKQGAQNIQYF. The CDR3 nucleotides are TGCAGCGCCAAACAGGGGGCGCAGAACATTCAGTACTTC.